The present TCR beta chain was sequenced within a study of control samples from healthy donors and cancer patients. The CDR3 spans 16 residues. The germline CDR1 and CDR2 sequences are MDHEN and SYDVKM. Trimming cost V 7 bases and J 4 bases, with 22 bases left between them. Libraries were prepared by immunoSEQ multiplex PCR; TCRdb keeps only in-frame clonotypes and omits some of them. The sample has some 130,000 clones, 92% seen once. Source material: blood. The TCR was taken from a woman between 45 and 65 years old in good health. This rearrangement joins TRBV28 to TRBJ1-1; a weak D match, TRBD1 (5 bases). The CDR3 protein is CASTYGGSQVGTEAFF. CDR3 coding DNA: TGTGCCAGCACTTACGGGGGGTCTCAGGTGGGCACTGAAGCTTTCTTT.